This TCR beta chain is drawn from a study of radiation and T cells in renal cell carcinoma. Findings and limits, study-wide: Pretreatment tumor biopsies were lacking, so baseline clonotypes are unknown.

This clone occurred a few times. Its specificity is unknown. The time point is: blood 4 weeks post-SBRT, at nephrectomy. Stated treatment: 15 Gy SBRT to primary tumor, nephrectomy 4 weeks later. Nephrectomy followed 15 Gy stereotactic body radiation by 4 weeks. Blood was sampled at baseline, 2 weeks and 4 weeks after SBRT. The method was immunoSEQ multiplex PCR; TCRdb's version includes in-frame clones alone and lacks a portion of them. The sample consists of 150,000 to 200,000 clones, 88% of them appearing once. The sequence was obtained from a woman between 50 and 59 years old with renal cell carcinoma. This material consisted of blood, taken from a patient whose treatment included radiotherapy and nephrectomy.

The DNA for the CDR3 is TGTGCTAGTGCCATCGGGGAGAACACTGAAGCTTTCTTT. It translates to CASAIGENTEAFF. This chain links TRBV12-5 with TRBJ1-1; D gene ambiguous. V lost 7 bases to trimming and J lost 1 base, with 10 bases between them. Germline V gene lookup returns CDR1 LGHNT and CDR2 FRNRAP. This CDR3 is 13 amino acids long.